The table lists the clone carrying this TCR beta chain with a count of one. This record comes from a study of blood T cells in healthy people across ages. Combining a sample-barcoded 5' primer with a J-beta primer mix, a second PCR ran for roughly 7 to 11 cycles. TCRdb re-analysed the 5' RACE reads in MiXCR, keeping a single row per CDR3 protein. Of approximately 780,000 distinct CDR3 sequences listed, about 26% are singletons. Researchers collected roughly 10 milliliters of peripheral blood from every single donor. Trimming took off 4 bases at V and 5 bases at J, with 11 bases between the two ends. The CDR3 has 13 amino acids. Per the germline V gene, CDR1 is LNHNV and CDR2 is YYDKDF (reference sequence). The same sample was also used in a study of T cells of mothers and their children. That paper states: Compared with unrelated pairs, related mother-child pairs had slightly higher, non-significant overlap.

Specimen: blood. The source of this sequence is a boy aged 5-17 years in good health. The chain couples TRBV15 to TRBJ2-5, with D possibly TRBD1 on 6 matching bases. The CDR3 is CATSTGQTETQYF. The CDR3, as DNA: TGTGCCACCAGCACCGGACAGACGGAGACCCAGTACTTC.